This entry lists 5 T cell receptor beta chains sequenced from one sample in a study of cytomegalovirus exposure and HLA in healthy donors. Primers: 60 Vbeta forward and 13 Jbeta reverse. Here immunoSEQ multiplex PCR was the method, and the copy in TCRdb shows in-frame clones only, minus some. The sample lists over 110,000 clones; about 80% were seen once. The specimen was PBMCs. These receptors originate from a woman aged 60-70 years in good health and CMV-seropositive.

The chain has TRBV19 and TRBJ2-5, with D uncertain. This CDR3 region has 15 residues. Germline V CDR1 and CDR2: LNHDA, SQIVND (reference sequence). V was cut by 3 bases and J by 2 bases, with 13 bases left in between. DNA for the CDR3: TGTGCCAGTAGTATTGGGTCCAGGTCGCAAGAGACCCAGTACTTC. It yields the protein CASSIGSRSQETQYF.

This clone was recorded a few times. The chain uses TRBV30 and TRBJ1-2; possibly TRBD1 for D (5 bases). V lost 2 bases and J lost 2, with 12 bases in between. The CDR3 consists of 14 residues. Germline lookup yields CDR1 GTSNPN and CDR2 SVGIG (reference sequence). In DNA, the CDR3 is TGTGCCTGGAGTAGAGGGGCGGGAAACTATGGCTACACCTTC. Translation gives CAWSRGAGNYGYTF. Looking up the rest from reference TRBV30 and TRBJ1-2 gives the full variable domain: SQTIHQWPATLVQPVGSPLSLECTVEGTSNPNLYWYRQAAGRGLQLLFYSVGIGQISSEVPQNLSASRPQDRQFILSSKKLLLSDSGFYLCAWSRGAGNYGYTFGSGTRLTVV.

The DNA for the CDR3 is TGTGCCAGCAGCCAAGATTGGTCACACGGAGGTTGGTGGTTCTTC. Amino acid sequence: CASSQDWSHGGWWFF. This chain links TRBV4-2 with TRBJ2-1, with D maybe TRBD2 (5 bases). The germline V gene encodes CDR1 LGHNA and CDR2 YNFKEQ. This CDR3 contains 15 residues. Trimming shortened V by 0 bases and J by 15 bases, and 21 bases separated the two germline ends.

The chain links TRBV7-2 to TRBJ2-1; 7 positions agree with TRBD2. The ends lost 7 bases at V and 5 bases at J; junction bases unmatched: 8. This CDR3 spans 14 amino acids. The germline V gene encodes CDR1 SGHTA and CDR2 FQGNSA. CDR3 DNA sequence: TGTGCCAGCACCCGCCAAGGGACTAACAATGAGCAGTTCTTC. The encoded protein is CASTRQGTNNEQFF.

This chain connects TRBV11-2 to TRBJ2-1; no firm D call. The CDR3 extends over 13 amino acids. Germline lookup yields CDR1 SGHAT and CDR2 FQNNGV. The ends were cut back, 1 base at V and 4 bases at J, with 5 bases in the middle. This CDR3 reads CASSLGVYNEQFF. The CDR3 nucleotides read TGTGCCAGCAGCTTAGGAGTTTACAATGAGCAGTTCTTC.